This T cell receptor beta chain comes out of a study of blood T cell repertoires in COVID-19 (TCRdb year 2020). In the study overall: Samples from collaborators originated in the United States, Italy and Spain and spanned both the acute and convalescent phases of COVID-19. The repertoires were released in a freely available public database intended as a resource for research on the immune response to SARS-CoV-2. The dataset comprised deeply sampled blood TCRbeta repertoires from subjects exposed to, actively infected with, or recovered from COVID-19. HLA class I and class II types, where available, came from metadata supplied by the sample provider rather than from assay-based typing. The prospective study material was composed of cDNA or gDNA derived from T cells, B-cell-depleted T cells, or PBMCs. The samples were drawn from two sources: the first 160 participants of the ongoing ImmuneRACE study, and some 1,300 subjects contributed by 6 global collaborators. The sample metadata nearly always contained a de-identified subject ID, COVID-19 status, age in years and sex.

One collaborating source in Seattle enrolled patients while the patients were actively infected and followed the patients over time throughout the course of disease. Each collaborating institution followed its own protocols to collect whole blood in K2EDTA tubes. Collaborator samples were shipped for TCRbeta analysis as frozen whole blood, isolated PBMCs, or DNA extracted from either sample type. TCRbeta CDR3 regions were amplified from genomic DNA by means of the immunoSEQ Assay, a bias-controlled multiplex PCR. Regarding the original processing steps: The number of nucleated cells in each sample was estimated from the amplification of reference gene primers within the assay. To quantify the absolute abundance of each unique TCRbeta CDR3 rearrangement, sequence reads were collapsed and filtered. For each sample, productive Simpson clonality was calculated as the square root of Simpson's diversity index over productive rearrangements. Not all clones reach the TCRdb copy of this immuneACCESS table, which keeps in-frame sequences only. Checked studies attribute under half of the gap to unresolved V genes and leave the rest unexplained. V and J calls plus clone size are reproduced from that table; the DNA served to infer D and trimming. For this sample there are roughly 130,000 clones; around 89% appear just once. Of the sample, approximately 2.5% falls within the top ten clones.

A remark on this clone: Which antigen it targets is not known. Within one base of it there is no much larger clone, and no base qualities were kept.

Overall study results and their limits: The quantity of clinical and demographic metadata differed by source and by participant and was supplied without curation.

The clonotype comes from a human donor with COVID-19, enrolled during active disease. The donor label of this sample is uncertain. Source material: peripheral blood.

CDR3 region: CASSLVGGSGNTIYF. The nucleotides read TGTGCCAGCAGCTTAGTAGGAGGGTCTGGAAACACCATATATTTT. This receptor chain uses TRBV7-2 and TRBJ1-3; the D gene is unclear. Counted from cysteine to phenylalanine, this CDR3 has 15 amino acids. The entry retains the CDR3 DNA only, 45 bases that are in frame from base 1. V loses 1 base, J loses 1 base, and the germline ends lie 8 bases apart. For CDR1 and CDR2, the germline V gene lists SGHTA and FQGNSA.